These 21 T cell receptor beta chains share one sample of origin, sequenced in a study of radiotherapy plus CTLA-4 blockade in lung cancer. TCRdb keeps only in-frame clones here, not all; method: immunoSEQ multiplex PCR. The sample lists fewer than 45,000 clones, around 85% occurring once. Sequenced material: peripheral blood, taken from a patient treated with radiotherapy plus ipilimumab. The receptor set was obtained from a human donor with non-small cell lung cancer who had stable disease on radiotherapy plus ipilimumab.

This clone was observed a handful of times. The chain is built from TRBV4-3 and TRBJ1-2; D gene unclear. Trimming removed 1 base at V and 0 bases at J, with 9 bases between. The CDR3 spans 15 residues. Germline V lookup: CDR1 LGHNA, CDR2 YSLEER. This chain's CDR3 is CASSQAGNSNYGYTF. CDR3 DNA sequence: TGCGCCAGCAGCCAAGCCGGGAACTCTAACTATGGCTACACCTTC.

The chain links TRBV2 to TRBJ1-5; D gene ambiguous. The CDR3 length is 14 residues. V was cut by 4 bases and J by 1 base, with 8 bases left in between. Germline lookup yields CDR1 SNHLY and CDR2 FYNNEI. CDR3 nucleotide sequence: TGTGCCAGCAGTGGCGGCAGCAGCAATCAGCCCCAGCATTTT. Protein: CASSGGSSNQPQHF. The entire variable domain, with the rest obtained from reference TRBV2 and TRBJ1-5, is as follows: EPEVTQTPSHQVTQMGQEVILRCVPISNHLYFYWYRQILGQKVEFLVSFYNNEISEKSEIFDDQFSVERPDGSNFTLKIRSTKLEDSAMYFCASSGGSSNQPQHFGDGTRLSIL.

The rearrangement links TRBV7-8 to TRBJ2-3; TRBD2 matches at 11 bases. The germline V gene encodes CDR1 SGHVS and CDR2 FQNEAQ. This CDR3 has 16 amino acids. V shed 5 bases, J shed 4 bases, and the junction held 8 bases outside the gene matches. The DNA for the CDR3 is TGTGCCAGCAGCCCGAAACTAGCGGGAGTCCCAGATACGCAGTATTTT. It encodes CASSPKLAGVPDTQYF.

The chain combines TRBV7-2 with TRBJ1-2, with 8 positions matching TRBD1. V was clipped by 0 bases and J by 4 bases; unmatched bases: 4. The CDR3 runs to 15 residues. Germline values: CDR1 SGHTA, CDR2 FQGNSA. The CDR3 spells CASSLARGQVYGYTF. The CDR3 nucleotides are TGTGCCAGCAGCTTAGCGAGGGGACAGGTCTATGGCTACACCTTC.

Regarding this clone: The junction departs from the called germline gene at one end, perhaps through a read error. J is TRBJ2-7 and V is TRBV2; D may be TRBD1 (6 bases). The CDR3 contains 14 residues. The germline CDR1 and CDR2 sequences are SNHLY and FYNNEI. Written as DNA, the CDR3 is TGTGCCAGCGGTGAAGGCAACAGGGCACAGGAGCAGTACTTC. Amino acid sequence: CASGEGNRAQEQYF.

The chain recombines TRBV30 with TRBJ1-2; 9 nucleotides line up with TRBD1. Germline CDR1 is GTSNPN and CDR2 is SVGIG (reference sequence). The CDR3 covers 17 residues. With V trimmed by 2 bases and J by 0 bases, 10 bases remained unmatched. The CDR3 DNA reads as TGTGCCTGGAGTATATCGGACAGGGGACCTGCTAACTATGGCTACACCTTC. This gives the protein CAWSISDRGPANYGYTF.

The chain links TRBV10-3 to TRBJ2-5; a weak D match, TRBD1 (6 bases). Germline CDR1 and CDR2: ENHRY and SYGVKD. Deletions cut 8 bases from V and 4 bases from J, with 20 bases between. CDR3 length: 15 residues. CDR3 sequence: CAIRGRGEVGETQYF. CDR3 DNA sequence: TGTGCCATCCGGGGCAGGGGCGAAGTCGGAGAGACCCAGTACTTC.

The J gene is TRBJ2-1, the V gene TRBV18, with 11 bases aligning to TRBD2. The CDR3 spans 18 residues. The J segment lost 8 bases and the V segment lost 4 bases, leaving 16 bases of the junction unmatched. Germline-derived CDR1 and CDR2 are KGHSH and LQKENI. This chain's CDR3 is CASSRAGERLAGRDEQFF. CDR3 bases: TGTGCCAGCTCACGGGCAGGGGAGCGACTAGCGGGAAGGGATGAGCAGTTCTTC.

The genes are TRBV5-1 and TRBJ2-1, with 9 bases lining up with TRBD1. V was pared by 4 bases and J by 4 bases, with 12 bases of the junction left unmatched. The V gene's germline CDR1 is SGHRS and CDR2 YFSETQ. The CDR3 covers 17 residues. The CDR3 DNA reads as TGCGCCAGCAGCGACCCTCCGACAGGGGGAAGTTACAATGAGCAGTTCTTC. This codes for CASSDPPTGGSYNEQFF.

The chain combines TRBV15 with TRBJ2-7; 7 nucleotides agree with TRBD1. V shed 3 bases and J 2 bases; nucleotides not matched to a gene: 7. This CDR3 comprises 15 residues. Per the germline V gene, CDR1 is LNHNV and CDR2 is YYDKDF (reference sequence). CDR3 DNA: TGTGCCACCAGCAGCTCGCCGGGGACAGCCTACGAGCAGTACTTC. It specifies CATSSSPGTAYEQYF.

This chain connects TRBV6-5 to TRBJ1-5, with 7 bases that match TRBD1. Per the germline V gene, CDR1 is MNHEY and CDR2 is SVGAGI. The length of the CDR3 is 15 residues. The trim removed 6 bases at V and 0 bases at J, leaving 5 bases unmatched. CDR3 loop: CASRRTGNSNQPQHF. DNA of the CDR3: TGTGCCAGCAGAAGGACAGGCAATAGCAATCAGCCCCAGCATTTT.

This clone was seen a handful of times. The gene calls are TRBV7-6 and TRBJ2-7; TRBD2 might be the D (6 bases). Trimming cost V 5 bases and J 6 bases, with 11 bases left between them. This CDR3 region has 12 residues. Germline V lookup: CDR1 SGHVS, CDR2 FNYEAQ. CDR3 residues: CASSPAGGEQYF. CDR3 coding DNA: TGTGCCAGCAGCCCCGCCGGGGGCGAGCAGTACTTC. The full variable domain, its missing parts supplied by reference TRBV7-6 and TRBJ2-7, is GAGVSQSPRYKVTKRGQDVALRCDPISGHVSLYWYRQALGQGPEFLTYFNYEAQQDKSGLPNDRFSAERPEGSISTLTIQRTEQRDSAMYRCASSPAGGEQYFGPGTRLTVT.

This clone has more than one count but fewer than ten. The J gene is TRBJ2-2, the V gene TRBV7-9; maybe TRBD1 (6 bases). Deletions cut 4 bases from V and 4 bases from J, with 16 bases between. The CDR3 runs 16 residues. Germline CDR1 and CDR2: SEHNR and FQNEAQ (reference sequence). The CDR3 is CASSSSPTGPTGELFF. DNA for the CDR3: TGTGCCAGCAGCTCTTCTCCCACAGGGCCCACCGGGGAGCTGTTTTTT. The full variable domain, with the rest looked up from reference TRBV7-9 and TRBJ2-2, is DTGVSQNPRHKITKRGQNVTFRCDPISEHNRLYWYRQTLGQGPEFLTYFQNEAQLEKSRLLSDRFSAERPKGSFSTLEIQRTEQGDSAMYLCASSSSPTGPTGELFFGEGSRLTVL.

The chain employs TRBV9 and TRBJ2-3; D ambiguous. CDR1 is SGDLS, CDR2 YYNGEE, per germline. The CDR3 is 19 amino acids. V was clipped by 4 bases and J by 1 base, with 25 bases between them. CDR3 residues: CASSYNMIGVEHGTDTQYF. Here the CDR3 DNA reads TGTGCCAGCAGCTATAACATGATAGGAGTTGAGCATGGCACAGATACGCAGTATTTT. Drawing the rest from reference TRBV9 and TRBJ2-3, the complete variable domain is DSGVTQTPKHLITATGQRVTLRCSPRSGDLSVYWYQQSLDQGLQFLIQYYNGEERAKGNILERFSAQQFPDLHSELNLSSLELGDSALYFCASSYNMIGVEHGTDTQYFGPGTRLTVL.

J is TRBJ2-3 and V is TRBV18; 8 bases agree with TRBD2. CDR1 is KGHSH and CDR2 is LQKENI in the germline V gene. The length of the CDR3 is 17 residues. V shed 0 bases and J 2 bases; nucleotides not matched to a gene: 7. CDR3 sequence reads: CASSPPRLAGTTDTQYF. In nucleotides, the CDR3 is TGTGCCAGCTCACCACCCCGCTTAGCGGGAACCACAGATACGCAGTATTTT.

The chain has TRBV7-2 and TRBJ2-5; D is uncertain. The DNA matches TRBJ2-7 better at its end, which makes the J call doubtful. CDR3 length: 12 amino acids. CDR1 and CDR2 (germline): SGHTA, FQGNSA. The CDR3 bases are TGTGCCAGCAGCGCCGACATTTACGAGCAGTACTTC. It yields the protein CASSADIYEQYF.

Only one count was recorded for this clone. The genes are TRBV6-5 and TRBJ2-1; TRBD2 might be the D (5 bases). Trimming stripped 0 bases from V and 10 bases from J, with 13 bases between. Germline assignment: CDR1 MNHEY and CDR2 SVGAGI. The CDR3 extends over 14 amino acids. The CDR3 loop is CASSYSPRSGEQFF. DNA of the CDR3: TGTGCCAGCAGTTACTCCCCGAGGTCGGGGGAGCAGTTCTTC.

The CDR3 loop reads CASTGLGAAGNTQYF. The CDR3 coding sequence is TGTGCCAGTACCGGGTTGGGGGCAGCGGGAAATACGCAGTATTTT. The V and J genes are TRBV19 and TRBJ2-3, with D perhaps matching TRBD2 (7 bases). Trimming took off 7 bases at V and 7 bases at J, with 21 bases between the two ends. The CDR3 runs 15 residues. The germline gives CDR1 LNHDA, CDR2 SQIVND (reference sequence).

The genes are TRBV5-8 and TRBJ2-5, with D tentatively TRBD2 (7 bases). The V end was cut by 0 bases, the J end by 2 bases, with 20 bases between. CDR3 length equals 18 residues. The germline V gene has CDR1 SGHTS and CDR2 YDEGEE. CDR3 protein: CASSLEGGLATMQETQYF. The CDR3, as DNA: TGTGCCAGCAGCTTGGAGGGGGGGCTAGCCACTATGCAAGAGACCCAGTACTTC.

This clone was seen a handful of times. The rearrangement uses TRBV10-2 and TRBJ2-7; weak D call: TRBD1 (6 bases). The V gene's germline CDR1 is WSHSY and CDR2 SAAADI. V was shortened by 3 bases and J by 7 bases, with 13 bases between the two germline ends. The CDR3 has 13 residues. CDR3 sequence reads: CASSESGVWEQYF. CDR3 coding DNA: TGCGCCAGCAGTGAATCAGGGGTTTGGGAGCAGTACTTC.

The chain links TRBV7-7 to TRBJ2-5, with TRBD1 matching 11 bases. The CDR3 runs to 15 residues. V was clipped by 5 bases and J by 4 bases; unmatched bases: 6. Per the germline V gene, CDR1 is SSHAT and CDR2 is FNYEAQ (reference sequence). The CDR3 DNA reads as TGTGCCAGCAGCCCGGGGACAGGGGGAGGAGAGACCCAGTACTTC. This translates into CASSPGTGGGETQYF.